This entry is about one T cell receptor beta chain. The entry originates in a study of control samples from healthy donors and cancer patients. Sequenced by immunoSEQ multiplex PCR; TCRdb stores in-frame clones only, minus some. The sample holds around 50,000 clones, almost 96% seen once. V lost 0 bases and J 5 bases, leaving 5 bases between the germline ends. The CDR3 sequence is 13 residues long. Germline V lookup: CDR1 MRHNA, CDR2 SNTAGT. The gene calls are TRBV6-4 and TRBJ2-1; D unclear. The sequence was collected from a woman aged 30 to 39 in good health. Sequencing used blood. The CDR3 reads CASSDSEHNEQFF. CDR3 bases: TGTGCCAGCAGTGACTCCGAACACAATGAGCAGTTCTTC.